This TCR beta chain comes out of a study of vaccination effects on CD4 cells after COVID-19. Study findings and constraints: The study enrolled few convalescent patients and sampled no early post-infection timepoints.

Of note for this clone: The antigen remains unidentified.

The CDR3 runs 11 residues. V shed 2 bases and J shed 2 bases, with 0 bases lying between them. The germline CDR1 and CDR2 sequences are SNHLY and FYNNEI. Upon completion of roughly ten days in culture, CD4+ T cells were isolated. Two-dose vaccination with either BNT162b2 or mRNA-1273 was given to the participants. On day 3 and again on day 7, half the medium was replaced with IL-2 medium. This table comes from immunoSEQ multiplex PCR, and its TCRdb copy is limited to in-frame clones, with some not included. The sample carries around 66,000 clones, roughly 81% recorded once. The receptor's source is a human donor who received a COVID-19 vaccine. The sequencing used CD4+ T cells from PBMCs cultured without peptide, collected after COVID-19 vaccination. This sequence joins TRBV2 and TRBJ2-5; no clear D. In DNA form, the CDR3 reads TGTGCCAGCAGTGAACAAGAGACCCAGTACTTC. Amino acid sequence: CASSEQETQYF.